This T cell receptor (beta chain) was identified in a study of blood T cell repertoires in COVID-19. The method was immunoSEQ multiplex PCR; TCRdb's version includes in-frame clones alone and lacks a portion of them. The sample includes approximately 160,000 clones, over 75% of them seen just once. V was trimmed by 0 bases and J by 8 bases, leaving 11 bases between them. The germline V gene has CDR1 SGHDN and CDR2 FVKESK. The CDR3 length is 14 residues. The J gene is TRBJ2-1, the V gene TRBV14; D might be TRBD1 (6 bases). Sequencing was done on a sample of peripheral blood. The TCR originated in a man aged 60-69 years who had recovered from COVID-19. The CDR3 loop is CASSQELGAHEQFF. The CDR3 DNA is TGTGCCAGCAGCCAAGAATTGGGGGCCCATGAGCAGTTCTTC.